These 16 T cell receptor beta chains were all obtained from the same sample, sequenced in a study of monozygotic twins with inflammatory bowel disease. TCRdb reanalyzed the 5' RACE reads, giving one entry per CDR3 protein sequence and no DNA. Its table records hundreds of thousands of distinct CDR3 sequences. The sample taken for sequencing was blood. These TCRs come from a human donor with ulcerative colitis or Crohn's disease, or a healthy co-twin of an affected twin (not recorded which).

The CDR3 reads CASRGQGSVKDTQYF. The V gene is TRBV10-2, the J gene TRBJ2-3; TCRdb's D gene call, TRBD1, goes unchecked for lack of DNA. Germline loops: CDR1 WSHSY, CDR2 SAAADI. There are 15 residues in the CDR3.

This chain uses TRBV18 with TRBJ1-4; TCRdb names TRBD1, which stays unverified in the absence of DNA. CDR1 and CDR2 from the germline V gene are KGHSH and LQKENI. CDR3 length: 14 residues. Here the CDR3 reads CASSPQGAAEKLFF.

The chain combines TRBV7-7 with TRBJ2-5. Per the germline V gene, CDR1 is SSHAT and CDR2 is FNYEAQ (reference sequence). CDR3 length equals 15 residues. CDR3: CASTVTASRGETQYF. The full variable domain, with the rest looked up from reference TRBV7-7 and TRBJ2-5, is GAGVSQSPRYKVTKRGQDVTLRCDPISSHATLYWYQQALGQGPEFLTYFNYEAQPDKSGLPSDRFSAERPEGSISTLTIQRTEQRDSAMYRCASTVTASRGETQYFGPGTRLLVL.

The rearrangement links TRBV7-2 to TRBJ2-1; the TCRdb D gene call, TRBD2, has no DNA to confirm it. Germline V gene sequence: CDR1 SGHTA, CDR2 FQGNSA. CDR3 length: 15 amino acids. This CDR3 is CASRAGSGPSNEQFF.

This chain joins TRBV18 and TRBJ1-1; with no DNA, the TCRdb D assignment of TRBD1 cannot be verified. This CDR3 contains 14 residues. CDR1 and CDR2 (germline): KGHSH, LQKENI. The CDR3 spells CASSATGFVTEAFF.

The chain recombines TRBV12-3 or TRBV12-4 with TRBJ2-5; absent DNA, TCRdb's TRBD1 call cannot be checked. This CDR3 comprises 15 residues. This chain's CDR3 is CASRQGRSTPETQYF.

The chain uses TRBV6-2 or TRBV6-3 and TRBJ2-3; TCRdb outputs TRBD2, but without DNA this stays unchecked. The V gene's germline CDR1 is MNHEY and CDR2 SVGEGT. This CDR3 has 17 residues. The CDR3 loop is CASSALEAGGSTDTQYF.

The V gene is TRBV6-1, the J gene TRBJ2-7. The CDR3 spans 11 residues. Germline V CDR1 and CDR2: MNHNS, SASEGT. The CDR3 here is CASSEDYEQYF.

The CDR3: CASSQFGQSEQFF. V usage is TRBV3-1 and J usage is TRBJ2-1. From germline, CDR1 is LGHDT and CDR2 YNNKEL (reference sequence). The CDR3 is 13 amino acids.

The chain has TRBV10-3 and TRBJ2-3; the TCRdb call, TRBD2, lacks DNA for checking. The length of the CDR3 is 13 residues. From germline, CDR1 is ENHRY and CDR2 SYGVKD. This CDR3 is CAISGGVEDTQYF.

The V call is TRBV10-3, the J call TRBJ2-3; TCRdb indicates TRBD2, and absent DNA this call remains unverified. CDR1 is ENHRY, CDR2 SYGVKD, per germline. CDR3 length equals 16 residues. This chain's CDR3 is CAISELAGASTDTQYF.

The rearrangement uses TRBV6-9 and TRBJ2-3; checking the TCRdb D call of TRBD2 is not possible without DNA. In germline, CDR1 is MNHGY, CDR2 SVAAGI. The CDR3 has 16 residues. CDR3: CASSYRPSGSTDTQYF.

CDR3 protein: CASRLSLNTEAFF. The chain employs TRBV6-6 and TRBJ1-1. The CDR3 length is 13 residues. CDR1 is MNHNY and CDR2 is SVGAGI in the germline V gene (reference sequence).

The chain carries TRBV5-1 and TRBJ1-1; as DNA is missing, the TRBD1 call by TCRdb cannot be tested. The CDR3 extends over 15 amino acids. The V gene's germline CDR1 is SGHRS and CDR2 YFSETQ. The CDR3 here is CASSLAVGVATEAFF.

The V gene is TRBV29-1, the J gene TRBJ1-2. The CDR3 covers 13 residues. Germline loops: CDR1 SQVTM, CDR2 ANQGSEA. The CDR3 loop is CSGGEGRNYGYTF. Looking up the rest from reference TRBV29-1 and TRBJ1-2 gives the full variable domain: SAVISQKPSRDICQRGTSLTIQCQVDSQVTMMFWYRQQPGQSLTLIATANQGSEATYESGFVIDKFPISRPNLTFSTLTVSNMSPEDSSIYLCSGGEGRNYGYTFGSGTRLTVV.

The chain combines TRBV7-2 with TRBJ2-3; absent DNA, TCRdb's TRBD1 call cannot be checked. The CDR3 has 16 residues. Germline assignment: CDR1 SGHTA and CDR2 FQGNSA. CDR3: CASSLRSTGSTDTQYF.